The T cell receptor (beta chain) described here comes from a study of CD8+ T cells in alopecia areata (dated 2018 in TCRdb). Background on the whole study: The treated patients, all with moderate-to-severe alopecia areata, were enrolled in an open-label pilot trial of oral tofacitinib given at 5 to 10 mg twice daily. Tofacitinib was given for 6 to 18 months, followed by 6 months of follow-up off drug to assess delayed response and recurrence. In both human patients and the C3H/HeJ mouse model, the study applied high-throughput TCRbeta sequencing to look at T cell clonal expansion in alopecia areata. In humans, TCRbeta sequencing was performed on scalp tissue and on sorted CD4+ and CD8+ peripheral blood T cells from healthy controls and from patients with patchy or totalis/universalis alopecia areata. Biopsies were taken from tofacitinib-treated patients at baseline and again at 4 and 24 weeks into treatment, and several of those patients also had a later scalp biopsy. Scalp clonality was compared among normal scalp (n=4), patchy alopecia areata scalp (n=8), and alopecia totalis/universalis scalp (n=8). RNA was obtained with the PAXgene miRNA kit for fixed scalp, the miRNeasy kit for PBMCs, and the RNeasy kit for mouse skin. Amplification of TCRbeta CDR3 regions was done by immunoSEQ multiplex PCR using 35 Vbeta forward primers and 13 Jbeta reverse primers. What the work shows at the level of the full study, not this receptor alone: Higher clonality and more expanded CD8+ clones were observed in lesional scalp than in normal scalp, particularly in alopecia totalis/universalis, a finding suggestive of antigenic drive. Scalp TCR repertoire analysis is complicated because resident alphabeta T cells in normal human skin are also sequenced, whereas mouse skin is dominated by gammadelta T cells. Compared with mice, TCR sequences shared between patients were less clear, possibly partly because of HLA diversity across the patient population.

In the case of this clone: Its recognized antigen is unknown. Per-base qualities were not stored, and no clone one base away is much larger.

Library preparation used the immunoSEQ multiplex PCR assay. RNA was extracted from all samples and reverse transcribed into cDNA, which served as template for TCR sequencing. SuperScript III was used to make first-strand cDNA, primed with a 2:1 mix of oligo-dT and random hexamers. A synthetic immune receptor repertoire was used to gauge amplification bias, and whatever bias remained was removed computationally. The original methods were these. After raw reads were preprocessed to remove errors, the CDR3 was defined following IMGT conventions as running from the conserved cysteine to phenylalanine. Clonality was computed as 1 minus the Shannon entropy, with the entropy normalized by log2 of the number of productive unique TCRs. CD4 or CD8 identity of scalp clones was inferred by cross-referencing scalp TCRbeta sequences with sorted blood CD4 and CD8 repertoires. TCRdb mirrors the immuneACCESS table, restricted to in-frame sequences. Some clones are absent from its copies; in checked studies, under half trace to an unresolved V gene, and the reason for the others is unknown. V, J and clone size were drawn from that table, and D and trimming were deduced from the DNA. Counted in this sample were about 70,000 clones; under 55% of them appeared once. Jointly, the top ten make up about 15% of the sample.

The time point label, read with the paper, signifies: baseline before oral tofacitinib. Lesional scalp punch biopsies and peripheral blood were collected from alopecia areata patients. PBMCs were isolated by density centrifugation and stained for CD3, CD4 and CD8, after which CD4+ and CD8+ T cells were sorted on a FACSAria. V is cut by 4 bases and J by 7 bases, and the space between the germline ends is 8 bases. The CDR3 runs 11 residues from the cysteine to the phenylalanine. Of all the DNA, just the CDR3 is kept, 33 bases in frame from base 1. According to the germline V gene, CDR1 reads SQVTM and CDR2 reads ANQGSEA.

The receptor chain draws on TRBV29-1 and TRBJ2-1, with the D gene too uncertain to name. This specimen consisted of CD8+ T cells sorted from blood, obtained at week 0. The sequence was obtained from a human donor with alopecia areata. The CDR3 protein: CSVVRQNEQFF. The sequence in DNA is TGCAGCGTTGTCAGGCAGAATGAGCAGTTCTTC.